The present entry profiles one TCR beta chain with its context. This specimen belongs to a study of OX40 agonist ivuxolimab in advanced cancers. About the research overall: Hepatocellular carcinoma, melanoma, renal cell or head and neck cancer occurred in dose-escalation patients.

Germline CDR1 is SGHRS and CDR2 is YFSETQ. Between the trimmed V and J ends, which lost 3 bases and 1 base, there was a span of 10 bases. The CDR3 runs 14 residues. The method was immunoSEQ multiplex PCR; TCRdb's version includes in-frame clones alone and lacks a portion of them. Of tens of thousands of clones in the sample, 84% were seen once. Sequenced material: CD4+ or CD8+ T cells sorted from blood, taken in a trial of the OX40 agonist ivuxolimab. The chain couples TRBV5-1 to TRBJ2-5; D is perhaps TRBD1 (5 bases). The receptor was derived from an adult with an advanced solid tumor such as melanoma, head and neck, liver or kidney cancer. CDR3 in DNA: TGCGCCAGCAGCTCACAGGCATTCCAAGAGACCCAGTACTTC. The encoded protein is CASSSQAFQETQYF.